This TCR beta chain comes out of a study of T cell repertoires in cytomegalovirus infection. Germline CDR1 reads SEHNR; CDR2 reads FQNEAQ (reference sequence). V dropped 8 bases and J dropped 0 bases, with 13 bases sitting between them. The CDR3 sequence is 15 residues long. This clonotype was recorded a few times. The target antigen is unknown. One entry per CDR3 protein results from TCRdb running MiXCR on the reads. This table holds 700,000 to 850,000 distinct CDR3 sequences, 30% to 35% found once. The material was cultured CD8+ T cells from PBMCs, obtained from culture after CMV antigen stimulation. The sequence derives from a human donor in good health (CMV status not recorded). Some clones in this sample may be carry-over from other donors' samples. This chain uses TRBV7-9 with TRBJ2-2; no clear D gene. CDR3 sequence: CASPGRHPNTGELFF. In nucleotides, the CDR3 is TGTGCCAGCCCCGGACGGCACCCGAACACCGGGGAGCTGTTTTTT.